The 26 T cell receptor beta chains in this list originate from one sample, sequenced in a study of Ad26.COV2.S vaccination and SARS-CoV-2 variants. Specified treatment: about 20 received Ad26.COV2.S at low or high dose, single or two shots; 5 received placebo; per-sample allocation not given. Repertoires come from day 63 after the first vaccine or placebo injection. The method was immunoSEQ multiplex PCR; TCRdb's version includes in-frame clones alone and lacks a portion of them. This table has a few hundred thousand clones, 80% to 90% appearing once. The source was peripheral blood, collected in a trial of Ad26.COV2.S vaccine versus placebo. The receptors shown here come from a person aged 18-65 years who received the Ad26.COV2.S COVID-19 vaccine or a placebo.

The gene calls are TRBV27 and TRBJ1-6, with D maybe TRBD1 (5 bases). The germline V gene has CDR1 MNHEY and CDR2 SMNVEV (reference sequence). V was cut by 2 bases and J by 9 bases, with 11 bases left in between. The CDR3 has 14 residues. Written as DNA, the CDR3 is TGTGCCAGCAGTTTACTCGGGGCTTTTTCACCCCTCCACTTT. Translation gives CASSLLGAFSPLHF.

The gene calls are TRBV19 and TRBJ1-5; the match to TRBD1 covers 8 bases. J gave up 7 bases and V 7 bases, and 9 bases lay outside the gene matches. Germline V gives CDR1 LNHDA, CDR2 SQIVND (reference sequence). The CDR3 has 14 amino acids. The CDR3 reads CASTARGLVQPQHF. Written as DNA, the CDR3 is TGTGCCAGTACCGCCAGGGGGCTGGTACAGCCCCAGCATTTT.

The chain joins TRBV19 to TRBJ1-2; D is perhaps TRBD1 (5 bases). Trimming removed 10 bases at V and 4 bases at J, with 19 bases between. The CDR3 runs 14 residues. The V gene's germline CDR1 is LNHDA and CDR2 SQIVND (reference sequence). CDR3 region: CATNSLGDSYGYTF. The DNA for the CDR3 is TGTGCCACCAACAGCCTCGGGGACTCCTATGGCTACACCTTC.

The gene calls are TRBV5-1 and TRBJ1-2; 7 bases match TRBD1. The germline V gene encodes CDR1 SGHRS and CDR2 YFSETQ. Unmatched junction bases numbered 15, after V lost 4 bases and J lost 3 bases. The CDR3 runs to 17 residues. CDR3 DNA: TGCGCCAGCAGCCTGGGCCCCGGGACAGCCTCCTACTATGGCTACACCTTC. Translated, it gives CASSLGPGTASYYGYTF.

This clone was detected only a few times. This sequence joins TRBV5-1 and TRBJ1-1, with TRBD1 identical over 8 bases. The CDR3 is made up of 15 amino acids. J lost 4 bases, V lost 4 bases, and 9 bases had no gene match. Germline CDR1 reads SGHRS; CDR2 reads YFSETQ. This CDR3 reads CASSPSTGVATEAFF. The DNA for the CDR3 is TGCGCCAGCAGCCCCTCGACAGGGGTGGCCACTGAAGCTTTCTTT.

The chain has TRBV27 and TRBJ2-7, with 8 nucleotides matching TRBD1. The J segment lost 0 bases and the V segment lost 0 bases, leaving 10 bases of the junction unmatched. This CDR3 is built from 18 residues. The V gene's germline CDR1 is MNHEY and CDR2 SMNVEV (reference sequence). The CDR3 sequence: CASSLSGPRTGLSYEQYF. In DNA, the CDR3 is TGTGCCAGCAGTTTATCCGGCCCAAGGACAGGGCTCTCCTACGAGCAGTACTTC.

The chain employs TRBV4-1 and TRBJ1-2, with 9 bases lining up with TRBD1. V lost 1 base and J lost 8; bases outside the gene matches: 5. The length of the CDR3 is 14 residues. Germline-derived CDR1 and CDR2 are MGHRA and YSYEKL. CDR3 coding DNA: TGCGCCAGCAGCCAAGGGACAGGGGCCTTGGGCTACACCTTC. Encoded protein: CASSQGTGALGYTF.

This sequence joins TRBV7-3 and TRBJ2-3, with 10 bases matching TRBD2. Per germline, CDR1 SGHTA and CDR2 FQGTGA. V was clipped by 5 bases and J by 2 bases; unmatched bases: 4. The CDR3 is 15 residues long. The CDR3 coding sequence is TGTGCCAGCAGCGCGAGCGGGGGGGTCACAGATACGCAGTATTTT. Translation gives CASSASGGVTDTQYF.

This chain links TRBV5-8 with TRBJ1-4; no clear D gene. With 0 bases removed from V and 1 base from J, the gap between germline ends came to 4 bases. Germline loops: CDR1 SGHTS, CDR2 YDEGEE. The CDR3 runs to 14 residues. The CDR3 DNA reads as TGTGCCAGCAGCTTGGATGGAACTAATGAAAAACTGTTTTTT. Translating gives CASSLDGTNEKLFF.

Worth noting for this clone: At one boundary the junction diverges from the germline segment, which might be a read error. The rearrangement uses TRBV4-1 and TRBJ1-2, with 9 bases lining up with TRBD1. The CDR3 contains 15 residues. Germline CDR1 reads MGHRA; CDR2 reads YSYEKL. The CDR3 region has the DNA TGCGCCAGCAGCCAAGATGCCTTCGGGACAGGGCACAGGGCCTTC. Encoded protein: CASSQDAFGTGHRAF.

J is TRBJ2-7 and V is TRBV3-1 (or the pseudogene TRBV3-2); D gene uncertain. The CDR3 loop spans 12 amino acids. Germline V gene lookup returns CDR1 LGHDT and CDR2 YNNKEL (reference sequence). The V and J ends lost 3 bases and 2 bases respectively, with 5 bases between them. CDR3 sequence: CASSQVAYEQYF. Written as DNA, the CDR3 is TGTGCCAGCAGCCAGGTTGCCTACGAGCAGTACTTC.

This sequence joins TRBV27 and TRBJ1-2, with TRBD1 identical over 7 bases. V was clipped by 4 bases and J by 2 bases; unmatched bases: 4. CDR3 length: 14 residues. Per germline, CDR1 MNHEY and CDR2 SMNVEV (reference sequence). The CDR3 nucleotides read TGTGCCAGCAGTTACTTGACAGGGAACTATGGCTACACCTTC. Amino acids: CASSYLTGNYGYTF.

V is TRBV19 and J is TRBJ1-5; weak D call: TRBD1 (6 bases). The length of the CDR3 is 15 residues. The V gene lost 6 bases and the J gene lost 5 bases, with 17 bases spanning the gap. Germline CDR1 and CDR2: LNHDA and SQIVND (reference sequence). The CDR3 reads CASSYLAGVHQPQHF. The CDR3 region has the DNA TGTGCCAGTAGCTACTTGGCAGGGGTCCATCAGCCCCAGCATTTT.

The V gene is TRBV2, the J gene TRBJ1-2, with D possibly TRBD1 on 5 matching bases. The CDR3 is 14 amino acids. Germline-derived CDR1 and CDR2 are SNHLY and FYNNEI. The ends were cut back, 3 bases at V and 7 bases at J, with 15 bases in the middle. The CDR3 reads CASSDKVRGRGYTF. Written as DNA, the CDR3 is TGTGCCAGCAGTGATAAGGTCCGGGGCCGTGGCTACACCTTC. Combining the CDR3 with reference TRBV2 and TRBJ1-2 gives the whole variable domain EPEVTQTPSHQVTQMGQEVILRCVPISNHLYFYWYRQILGQKVEFLVSFYNNEISEKSEIFDDQFSVERPDGSNFTLKIRSTKLEDSAMYFCASSDKVRGRGYTFGSGTRLTVV.

The chain is built from TRBV4-2 and TRBJ1-1, with 8 positions matching TRBD1. Germline values: CDR1 LGHNA, CDR2 YNFKEQ. There are 15 residues in the CDR3. V dropped 1 base and J dropped 5; count of bases not matched to a gene: 6. The CDR3 coding sequence is TGTGCCAGCAGCCAAGCTCGGACAGGGCGAACTGAAGCTTTCTTT. Its translation: CASSQARTGRTEAFF.

The chain couples TRBV3-1 (or the pseudogene TRBV3-2) to TRBJ1-1; D remains unclear. Trimming removed 4 bases from V and 4 bases from J, with 10 bases in between. Germline V CDR1 and CDR2: LGHDT, YNNKEL (reference sequence). This CDR3 is 13 amino acids long. The CDR3 region has the DNA TGTGCCAGCAGCCTTTCTAGGGCCACTGAAGCTTTCTTT. Amino acids: CASSLSRATEAFF.

V gene TRBV5-1 combines with J gene TRBJ2-7; D may be TRBD1 or TRBD2 (5 bases each). V was shortened by 3 bases and J by 2 bases, with 15 bases between the two germline ends. CDR1 SGHRS and CDR2 YFSETQ come from the germline V gene. The CDR3 has 15 amino acids. The DNA of the CDR3 is TGCGCCAGCAGCTGGGGGATTGACGGAACCTACGAGCAGTACTTC. It encodes CASSWGIDGTYEQYF. Drawing the rest from reference TRBV5-1 and TRBJ2-7, the complete variable domain is KAGVTQTPRYLIKTRGQQVTLSCSPISGHRSVSWYQQTPGQGLQFLFEYFSETQRNKGNFPGRFSGRQFSNSRSEMNVSTLELGDSALYLCASSWGIDGTYEQYFGPGTRLTVT.

The V call is TRBV4-2, the J call TRBJ1-4; possibly TRBD1 for D (5 bases). Germline CDR1 reads LGHNA; CDR2 reads YNFKEQ. This CDR3 region has 17 residues. V was cut by 0 bases and J by 7 bases, with 18 bases left in between. Here the CDR3 reads CASSQEGRGGSGEKLFF. Here the CDR3 DNA reads TGTGCCAGCAGCCAAGAAGGGCGCGGGGGATCGGGTGAAAAACTGTTTTTT.

This chain uses TRBV5-1 with TRBJ2-7; D is perhaps TRBD1 (5 bases). The CDR3 is 17 residues long. In germline, CDR1 is SGHRS, CDR2 YFSETQ. V was pared by 0 bases and J by 5 bases, with 21 bases between. DNA of the CDR3: TGCGCCAGCAGCTTGGGATTTTGGGGCAGAGATATCGACGAGCAGTACTTC. Translated: CASSLGFWGRDIDEQYF.

This chain joins TRBV11-3 and TRBJ1-2; D is uncertain. The CDR3 has 13 residues. Trimming took off 5 bases at V and 5 bases at J, with 12 bases between the two ends. Germline values: CDR1 SGHNT, CDR2 YENEEA. The CDR3 loop is CASSKEGGYGYTF. The CDR3, as DNA: TGTGCCAGCAGCAAAGAGGGAGGATATGGCTACACCTTC.

The chain combines TRBV28 with TRBJ1-3; D gene uncertain. The V end was cut by 7 bases, the J end by 3 bases, with 7 bases between. The CDR3 sequence is 12 residues long. Germline CDR1 MDHEN, CDR2 SYDVKM. CDR3 sequence (DNA): TGTGCCAGCACCACCGGTGGAAACACCATATATTTT. This encodes CASTTGGNTIYF.

The CDR3 DNA is TGTGCCAGCAGCCCCGGGACAAACTCTGGAAACACCATATATTTT. Its protein product is CASSPGTNSGNTIYF. This chain links TRBV3-1 (or the pseudogene TRBV3-2) with TRBJ1-3, with D possibly TRBD1 on 6 matching bases. Germline loops: CDR1 LGHDT, CDR2 YNNKEL (reference sequence). This CDR3 contains 15 residues. The V gene lost 4 bases and the J gene lost 0 bases, with 10 bases spanning the gap.

This clone was seen a single time. V is TRBV6-5 and J is TRBJ2-7; tentative D call: TRBD2 (5 bases). V was trimmed by 8 bases and J by 0 bases, leaving 14 bases between them. This CDR3 has 14 amino acids. The germline CDR1 and CDR2 sequences are MNHEY and SVGAGI. Here the CDR3 reads CASRSLTISYEQYF. The CDR3 coding sequence is TGTGCCAGCCGCTCACTGACTATCTCCTACGAGCAGTACTTC.

The chain has TRBV9 and TRBJ2-5, with 7 bases identical to TRBD2. This CDR3 contains 14 residues. V lost 0 bases, J lost 5 bases, and 4 bases stayed unmatched. Looked up from germline, CDR1 is SGDLS and CDR2 is YYNGEE. The CDR3 sequence: CASSVGSSGETQYF. The CDR3 DNA is TGTGCCAGCAGCGTAGGGAGTAGCGGGGAGACCCAGTACTTC.

The chain is built from TRBV29-1 and TRBJ2-3; weak D call: TRBD2 (6 bases). This CDR3 is 14 amino acids long. Germline CDR1 and CDR2: SQVTM and ANQGSEA. V was shortened by 1 base and J by 2 bases, with 10 bases between the two germline ends. The chain's CDR3 is CSVEGRGSTDTQYF. CDR3 sequence (DNA): TGCAGCGTTGAAGGTCGGGGGTCCACAGATACGCAGTATTTT.

Points on this clone: Other DNA sequences within the sample encode an identical CDR3. The chain employs TRBV18 and TRBJ1-5; unclear D gene. V was cut by 2 bases and J by 3 bases, with 5 bases left in between. The CDR3 consists of 13 residues. Germline assignment: CDR1 KGHSH and CDR2 LQKENI. This chain's CDR3 is CASSPGSNQPQHF. As DNA, the CDR3 is TGTGCCAGCTCACCAGGGTCCAATCAGCCCCAGCATTTT.